This T cell receptor (beta chain) was profiled in a study of blood T cell repertoires in COVID-19. Overall study: Samples came from the United States, Italy and Spain, spanning acute and convalescent COVID-19. Sources were T cells, B-cell-depleted T cells, or PBMCs; the material itself was cDNA or gDNA.

Study processing details: Researchers report that nucleated cell counts were estimated from reference gene primer amplification. Sequencing was performed with immunoSEQ multiplex PCR; in TCRdb, only in-frame clones are kept and a portion is missing. The V and J calls and clone size come from that table; D and trimming were worked out from the DNA. The sample consists of approximately 180,000 clones, under 85% of them appearing once. In its sample, this clone was seen a few times. The material sequenced was peripheral blood. The TCR comes from a woman aged 80 or over with acute or convalescent COVID-19.

CDR3 sequence reads: CASSERPGNQPQHF. Here the CDR3 DNA reads TGTGCCAGCAGCGAACGCCCAGGGAATCAGCCCCAGCATTTT. The V and J genes are TRBV7-2 and TRBJ1-5, with D maybe TRBD1 (5 bases). This CDR3 comprises 14 residues. The V gene lost 5 bases and the J gene lost 4 bases, with 12 bases spanning the gap. Per the germline V gene, CDR1 is SGHTA and CDR2 is FQGNSA.